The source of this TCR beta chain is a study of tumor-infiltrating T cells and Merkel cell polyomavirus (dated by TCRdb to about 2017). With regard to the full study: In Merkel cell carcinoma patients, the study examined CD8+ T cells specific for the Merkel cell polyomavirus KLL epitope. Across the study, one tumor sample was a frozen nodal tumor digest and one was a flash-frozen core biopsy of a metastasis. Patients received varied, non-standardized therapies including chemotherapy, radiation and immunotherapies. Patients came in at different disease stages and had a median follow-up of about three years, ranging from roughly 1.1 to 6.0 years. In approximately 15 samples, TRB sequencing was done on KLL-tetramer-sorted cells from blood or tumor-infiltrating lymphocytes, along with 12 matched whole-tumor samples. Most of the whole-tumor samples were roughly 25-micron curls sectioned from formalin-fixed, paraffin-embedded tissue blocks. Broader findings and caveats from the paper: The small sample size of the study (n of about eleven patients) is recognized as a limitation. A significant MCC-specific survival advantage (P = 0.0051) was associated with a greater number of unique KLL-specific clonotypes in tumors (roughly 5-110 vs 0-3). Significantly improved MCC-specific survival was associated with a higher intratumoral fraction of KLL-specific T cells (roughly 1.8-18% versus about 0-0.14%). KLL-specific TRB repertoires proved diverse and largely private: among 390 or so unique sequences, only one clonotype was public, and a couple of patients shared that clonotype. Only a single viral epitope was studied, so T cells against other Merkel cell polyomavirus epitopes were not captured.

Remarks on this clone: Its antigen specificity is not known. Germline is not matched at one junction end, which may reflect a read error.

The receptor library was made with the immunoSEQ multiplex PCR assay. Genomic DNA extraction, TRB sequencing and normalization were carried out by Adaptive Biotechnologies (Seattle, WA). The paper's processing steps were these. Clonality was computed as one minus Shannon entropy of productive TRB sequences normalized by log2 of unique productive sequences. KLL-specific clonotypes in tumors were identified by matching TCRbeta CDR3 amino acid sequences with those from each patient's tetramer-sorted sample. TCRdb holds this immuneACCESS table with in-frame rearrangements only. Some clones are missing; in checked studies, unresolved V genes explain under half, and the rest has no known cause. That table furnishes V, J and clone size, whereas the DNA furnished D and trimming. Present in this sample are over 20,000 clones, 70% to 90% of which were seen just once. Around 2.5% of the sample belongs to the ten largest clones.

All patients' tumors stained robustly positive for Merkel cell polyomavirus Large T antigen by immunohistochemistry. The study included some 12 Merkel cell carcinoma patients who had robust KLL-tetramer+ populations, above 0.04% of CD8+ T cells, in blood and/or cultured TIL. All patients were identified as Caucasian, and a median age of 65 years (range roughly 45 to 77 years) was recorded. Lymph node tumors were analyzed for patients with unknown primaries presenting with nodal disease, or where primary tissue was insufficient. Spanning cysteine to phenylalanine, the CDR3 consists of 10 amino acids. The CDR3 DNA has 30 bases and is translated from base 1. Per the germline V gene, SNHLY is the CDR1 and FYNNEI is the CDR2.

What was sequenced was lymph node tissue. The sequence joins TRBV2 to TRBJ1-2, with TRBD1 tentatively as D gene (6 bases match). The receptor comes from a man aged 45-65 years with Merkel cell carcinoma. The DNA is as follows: TGTGCGAGCAGGGGAGATGGCTACACCTTC. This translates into CASRGDGYTF.